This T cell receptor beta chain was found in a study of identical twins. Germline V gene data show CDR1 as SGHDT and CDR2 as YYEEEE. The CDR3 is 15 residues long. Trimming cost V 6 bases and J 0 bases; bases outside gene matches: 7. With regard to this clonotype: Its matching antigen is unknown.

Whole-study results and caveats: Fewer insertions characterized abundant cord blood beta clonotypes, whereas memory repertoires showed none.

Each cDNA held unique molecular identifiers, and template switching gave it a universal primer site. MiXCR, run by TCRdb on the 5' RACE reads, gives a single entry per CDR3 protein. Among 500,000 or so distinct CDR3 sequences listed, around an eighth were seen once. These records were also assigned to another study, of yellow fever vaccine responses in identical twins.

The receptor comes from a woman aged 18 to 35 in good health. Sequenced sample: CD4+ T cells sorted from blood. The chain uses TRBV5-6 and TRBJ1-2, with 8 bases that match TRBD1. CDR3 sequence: CASTRTGQANYGYTF. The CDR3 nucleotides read TGTGCCAGCACCCGGACAGGGCAAGCTAACTATGGCTACACCTTC.